The rows below give T cell receptor beta chains drawn from one sample of a study of shared clonotypes between healthy human individuals. Libraries were prepared by immunoSEQ multiplex PCR; TCRdb keeps only in-frame clonotypes and omits some of them. The table records a few hundred thousand clones, roughly four fifths of them present only once. The material sequenced was PBMCs. Receptor source: a woman aged 35 to 49 in good health. Some clones in this sample may be carry-over from other donors' samples. Each CDR3 is given with its conserved first and last residue. A D gene is named only where the DNA matches it firmly. For some rows the clone size is stated as once, few or many, or as a class when expanded; others skip it.

size	D	V	J	CDR3	DNA
NA	TRBD2	TRBV9	TRBJ2-1	CASSDREMGLAGGEQFF	TGTGCCAGCAGCGACAGGGAAATGGGGCTAGCGGGAGGAGAGCAGTTCTTC
NA	NA	TRBV5-1	TRBJ2-7	CASSLVAGDPYEQYF	TGCGCCAGCAGCTTGGTTGCAGGGGATCCCTACGAGCAGTACTTC
once	NA	TRBV28	TRBJ1-1	CASSLGNEAFF	TGTGCCAGCAGTTTAGGTAATGAAGCTTTCTTT
NA	NA	TRBV7-3	TRBJ2-7	CASSLGPMSSYEQYF	TGTGCCAGCAGCCTAGGACCTATGAGCTCCTACGAGCAGTACTTC
NA	TRBD1	TRBV30	TRBJ1-5	CAWSETGDQPQHF	TGTGCCTGGAGTGAGACAGGGGATCAGCCCCAGCATTTT
NA	NA	TRBV9	TRBJ2-5	CASSTPTTQETQYF	TGTGCCAGCAGCACCCCTACAACACAAGAGACCCAGTACTTC
NA	NA	TRBV5-1	TRBJ2-3	CASSLTGSTDTQYF	TGCGCCAGCAGCTTGACAGGGAGCACAGATACGCAGTATTTT
NA	NA	TRBV19	TRBJ1-5	CASSIVNSNQPQHF	TGTGCCAGTAGTATAGTTAATAGCAATCAGCCCCAGCATTTT
NA	TRBD2	TRBV10-3	TRBJ2-3	CAIRTSGTDTQYF	TGTGCCATCAGGACTAGCGGCACAGATACGCAGTATTTT
NA	TRBD2	TRBV27	TRBJ2-1	CASSWGGSSYNEQFF	TGTGCCAGCAGTTGGGGCGGGAGTTCCTACAATGAGCAGTTCTTC
NA	TRBD2	TRBV11-3	TRBJ2-7	CASSLLAGGTYEQYF	TGTGCCAGCAGCTTACTAGCGGGAGGGACCTACGAGCAGTACTTC
NA	TRBD2	TRBV10-3	TRBJ2-1	CAISGPPGGSYNEQFF	TGTGCCATCAGTGGCCCACCGGGAGGCTCCTACAATGAGCAGTTCTTC
NA	TRBD1	TRBV27	TRBJ2-2	CASSWGQGATGELFF	TGTGCCAGCAGTTGGGGACAGGGGGCTACCGGGGAGCTGTTTTTT
NA	TRBD1	TRBV29-1	TRBJ2-7	CSAGQGPPYEQYF	TGCAGCGCAGGACAGGGCCCTCCATACGAGCAGTACTTC
NA	TRBD1	TRBV7-8	TRBJ1-1	CASSSQGANTEAFF	TGTGCCAGCAGCTCACAGGGGGCCAACACTGAAGCTTTCTTT
NA	TRBD2	TRBV7-3	TRBJ2-5	CASSPGLAGGETQYF	TGTGCCAGCAGCCCTGGACTAGCGGGAGGAGAGACCCAGTACTTC
NA	NA	TRBV11-2	TRBJ1-1	CASSKTGGSNTEAFF	TGTGCCAGCAGCAAAACGGGGGGGAGTAACACTGAAGCTTTCTTT
once	NA	TRBV4-3	TRBJ2-6	CASSPHLNSGANVLTF	TGCGCCAGCAGCCCCCACTTAAACTCTGGGGCCAACGTCCTGACTTTC
NA	NA	TRBV10-3	TRBJ2-1	CAISESWASPGEQFF	TGTGCCATCAGTGAGTCATGGGCTAGCCCTGGTGAGCAGTTCTTC
many	TRBD1	TRBV6-1	TRBJ1-4	CASSEGRTGSGEKLFF	TGTGCCAGCAGTGAAGGGAGGACAGGGAGCGGTGAAAAACTGTTTTTT
NA	NA	TRBV6-1	TRBJ2-7	CASSERQGITYEQYF	TGTGCCAGCAGTGAAAGGCAGGGGATCACCTACGAGCAGTACTTC
NA	TRBD2	TRBV6-1	TRBJ2-7	CASSRGGPNYEQYF	TGTGCCAGCAGCCGGGGGGGGCCTAACTACGAGCAGTACTTC
NA	NA	TRBV6-1	TRBJ1-2	CASSYGPMITF	TGTGCCAGCAGTTACGGTCCTATGATCACCTTC